The source of this TCR beta chain is a study of blood T cells in healthy people across ages. The CDR3 covers 17 residues. The V and J ends lost 0 bases and 2 bases, in that order; junction bases with no gene match: 9. Germline-derived CDR1 and CDR2 are SGHRS and YFSETQ. There are a few counts of this clonotype. What it binds is unknown. Together with a sample-barcoded 5' primer, a J-beta primer mix was included in a second PCR lasting roughly 6 to 12 cycles. Each TCR beta cDNA got a 12-nucleotide random molecular identifier. Each CDR3 protein is one row after TCRdb ran MiXCR on the 5' RACE reads. The sample yields some 1,500,000 distinct CDR3 sequences, roughly 43% seen once. Study-wide points: Long-lived donors exceeded aged donors in naive CD4+ cells and diversity.

This clonotype originated in a woman between 18 and 30 years old in good health. Sequencing input: blood. The chain joins TRBV5-1 to TRBJ2-7; TRBD1 aligns across 9 bases. The CDR3 is CASSLGANRDRAYEQYF. The DNA for the CDR3 is TGCGCCAGCAGCTTGGGTGCGAATCGGGACAGGGCCTACGAGCAGTACTTC. The full variable domain, rest sourced from reference TRBV5-1 and TRBJ2-7, is KAGVTQTPRYLIKTRGQQVTLSCSPISGHRSVSWYQQTPGQGLQFLFEYFSETQRNKGNFPGRFSGRQFSNSRSEMNVSTLELGDSALYLCASSLGANRDRAYEQYFGPGTRLTVT.